These T cell receptor beta chains were read from a single sample in a study of blood T cell repertoires in COVID-19. Libraries were prepared by immunoSEQ multiplex PCR; TCRdb keeps only in-frame clonotypes and omits some of them. This sample has tens of thousands of clones, with approximately 79% found just once. The material sequenced was peripheral blood. These TCRs come from a man between 65 and 79 years old with acute or convalescent COVID-19. Both conserved end residues are part of each CDR3. The D gene is left open where the match is weak. Rows may omit the clone size; those that give it use once, few, many or a size class.

D gene: TRBD1
J gene: TRBJ1-1
V gene: TRBV3-1/TRBV3-2
clone size: once
CDR3 DNA: TGTGCCAGCAGCCCAGGGGGTTACACTGAAGCTTTCTTT
CDR3 protein: CASSPGGYTEAFF

D gene: TRBD1
J gene: TRBJ2-5
V gene: TRBV10-1
clone size: few
CDR3 DNA: TGCGCCAGCAGCAAAGCCGGGACAGAGGAGACCCAGTACTTC
CDR3 protein: CASSKAGTEETQYF

D gene: TRBD1
J gene: TRBJ1-5
V gene: TRBV6-5
clone size: NA
CDR3 DNA: TGTGCCAGCAGGGGGACAGGAGGGGGTCAGCCCCAGCATTTT
CDR3 protein: CASRGTGGGQPQHF

D gene: TRBD2
J gene: TRBJ2-1
V gene: TRBV9
clone size: NA
CDR3 DNA: TGTGCCAGCAGTTCTAGCGGGGGGTTTATTAGAGAGCAGTTCTTC
CDR3 protein: CASSSSGGFIREQFF

D gene: TRBD2
J gene: TRBJ2-2
V gene: TRBV19
clone size: few
CDR3 DNA: TGTGCCAGTAGTAAAGGACTAGCGGGTAACACCGGGGAGCTGTTTTTT
CDR3 protein: CASSKGLAGNTGELFF

D gene: NA
J gene: TRBJ1-6
V gene: TRBV5-5
clone size: once
CDR3 DNA: TGTGCCAGCAGCTTGATCTTAATAAATAATTCACCCCTCCACTTT
CDR3 protein: CASSLILINNSPLHF

D gene: TRBD1
J gene: TRBJ2-7
V gene: TRBV27
clone size: NA
CDR3 DNA: TGTGCCAGCAGTTCCCGGGCAGGGGGCTTATACGAGCAGTACTTC
CDR3 protein: CASSSRAGGLYEQYF

D gene: NA
J gene: TRBJ1-6
V gene: TRBV5-4
clone size: NA
CDR3 DNA: TGTGCCAGCAGCCCCGGGCGGGGGGAAACAACGTATAATTCACCCCTCCACTTT
CDR3 protein: CASSPGRGETTYNSPLHF

D gene: TRBD1
J gene: TRBJ2-5
V gene: TRBV5-1
clone size: NA
CDR3 DNA: TGCGCCAGCAGCTTGGGCAGGGGGCAAGAGACCCAGTACTTC
CDR3 protein: CASSLGRGQETQYF

D gene: NA
J gene: TRBJ2-6
V gene: TRBV10-2
clone size: NA
CDR3 DNA: TGCGCCAGCAGTGATCTGGACGGAGGGAGCGGCCGGGCCAACGTCCTGACTTTC
CDR3 protein: CASSDLDGGSGRANVLTF

D gene: TRBD1
J gene: TRBJ2-2
V gene: TRBV9
clone size: NA
CDR3 DNA: TGTGCCAGCAGCGCGGGACAGGGGGGTACCGGGGAGCTGTTTTTT
CDR3 protein: CASSAGQGGTGELFF

D gene: NA
J gene: TRBJ1-6
V gene: TRBV30
clone size: few
CDR3 DNA: TGTGCCTGGAGTCTGGGCACAAATAATTCACCCCTCCACTTT
CDR3 protein: CAWSLGTNNSPLHF

D gene: NA
J gene: TRBJ2-1
V gene: TRBV19
clone size: NA
CDR3 DNA: TGTGCCAGTAGTACCGACGGGAGCTCCTACAATGAACAGTTCTTC
CDR3 protein: CASSTDGSSYNEQFF

D gene: NA
J gene: TRBJ2-1
V gene: TRBV11-2
clone size: NA
CDR3 DNA: TGTGCCAGCAGCCGGTGGAATGAGCAGTTCTTC
CDR3 protein: CASSRWNEQFF

D gene: TRBD1
J gene: TRBJ1-2
V gene: TRBV20-1
clone size: NA
CDR3 DNA: TGCAGTGCTAGTCCGGGACAGGGGATTGGCTACACCTTC
CDR3 protein: CSASPGQGIGYTF

D gene: NA
J gene: TRBJ1-5
V gene: TRBV19
clone size: many
CDR3 DNA: TGTGCCAGTAGTAACTGGGGCGGTCAGCCCCAGCATTTT
CDR3 protein: CASSNWGGQPQHF

D gene: NA
J gene: TRBJ1-1
V gene: TRBV5-4
clone size: few
CDR3 DNA: TGTGCCAGCAGCCTTCAGGGAAACACTGAAGCTTTCTTT
CDR3 protein: CASSLQGNTEAFF

D gene: TRBD1
J gene: TRBJ2-7
V gene: TRBV5-4
clone size: NA
CDR3 DNA: TGTGCCAGCAGCTTGGACAGGGGGCTCTACGAGCAGTACTTC
CDR3 protein: CASSLDRGLYEQYF

D gene: NA
J gene: TRBJ2-3
V gene: TRBV6-1
clone size: NA
CDR3 DNA: TGTGCCAGCAGTGACGGGAGCACAGATACGCAGTATTTT
CDR3 protein: CASSDGSTDTQYF

D gene: TRBD1
J gene: TRBJ1-1
V gene: TRBV10-3
clone size: NA
CDR3 DNA: TGTGCCATCAGTGAGTCTCGGGACAGCCTGAACACTGAAGCTTTCTTT
CDR3 protein: CAISESRDSLNTEAFF

D gene: NA
J gene: TRBJ2-7
V gene: TRBV18
clone size: NA
CDR3 DNA: TGTGCCAGCTCACAGGCGGAAGGAGCCGACTACGAGCAGTACTTC
CDR3 protein: CASSQAEGADYEQYF

D gene: TRBD1
J gene: TRBJ2-7
V gene: TRBV14
clone size: NA
CDR3 DNA: TGTGCCAGCAGCCCCGGGACAGGGAAACACGAGCAGTACTTC
CDR3 protein: CASSPGTGKHEQYF

D gene: TRBD1
J gene: TRBJ2-7
V gene: TRBV4-1
clone size: NA
CDR3 DNA: TGCGCCAGCAGCCAAAGGTGGAGGGACAGGGACTCCTACGAGCAGTACTTC
CDR3 protein: CASSQRWRDRDSYEQYF

D gene: NA
J gene: TRBJ1-1
V gene: TRBV7-8
clone size: NA
CDR3 DNA: TGTGCCAGCAGCTTATCACTAGCGGTCCCTGAAGCTTTCTTT
CDR3 protein: CASSLSLAVPEAFF

D gene: NA
J gene: TRBJ2-5
V gene: TRBV24-1
clone size: NA
CDR3 DNA: TGTGCCACCAGTGACCCGGACTCGGTAGAGACCCAGTACTTC
CDR3 protein: CATSDPDSVETQYF

D gene: NA
J gene: TRBJ1-2
V gene: TRBV10-1
clone size: NA
CDR3 DNA: TGCGCCAGCAGTGAATGGACAAGATATGGCTACACCTTC
CDR3 protein: CASSEWTRYGYTF

D gene: TRBD1
J gene: TRBJ1-3
V gene: TRBV7-9
clone size: NA
CDR3 DNA: TGTGCCAGCAGCCCGACAGGGGTTGGAAACACCATATATTTT
CDR3 protein: CASSPTGVGNTIYF

D gene: TRBD1
J gene: TRBJ1-6
V gene: TRBV2
clone size: NA
CDR3 DNA: TGTGCCAGCAGGGTAGAGACAGGGAGCTCCTATAATTCACCCCTCCACTTT
CDR3 protein: CASRVETGSSYNSPLHF

D gene: TRBD1
J gene: TRBJ1-4
V gene: TRBV6-7
clone size: NA
CDR3 DNA: TGTGCCAGCAGTTCCTCCGGGACAGGGGAGTTGTCTAATGAAAAACTGTTTTTT
CDR3 protein: CASSSSGTGELSNEKLFF

D gene: TRBD1
J gene: TRBJ1-2
V gene: TRBV5-6
clone size: NA
CDR3 DNA: TGTGCCAGCAGCTTGGGGGACAGCCCAAGGGGCGGCTACACCTTC
CDR3 protein: CASSLGDSPRGGYTF

D gene: NA
J gene: TRBJ2-3
V gene: TRBV5-1
clone size: NA
CDR3 DNA: TGCGCCAGCAGCCCATGGATAGCGGACACAGATACGCAGTATTTT
CDR3 protein: CASSPWIADTDTQYF

D gene: TRBD1
J gene: TRBJ1-2
V gene: TRBV9
clone size: NA
CDR3 DNA: TGTGCCAGCAGCCCGACAGGGGGTACATCTAACTATGGCTACACCTTC
CDR3 protein: CASSPTGGTSNYGYTF

D gene: TRBD1
J gene: TRBJ1-1
V gene: TRBV19
clone size: NA
CDR3 DNA: TGTGCCAGTAGTACACACCCCGGACGCACAGGGGTGAACACTGAAGCTTTCTTT
CDR3 protein: CASSTHPGRTGVNTEAFF

D gene: NA
J gene: TRBJ1-2
V gene: TRBV11-2
clone size: NA
CDR3 DNA: TGTGCCAGCAGCTTAGGCACAGGGAGCTATGGCTACACCTTC
CDR3 protein: CASSLGTGSYGYTF

D gene: TRBD1
J gene: TRBJ1-2
V gene: TRBV18
clone size: NA
CDR3 DNA: TGTGCCAGCTCACCACTGACAGGGCCTCTGAGTGGCTACACCTTC
CDR3 protein: CASSPLTGPLSGYTF

D gene: NA
J gene: TRBJ1-1
V gene: TRBV4-1
clone size: few
CDR3 DNA: TGCGCCAGCAGCCCGATGACAGGACCGCTGGGCACTGAAGCTTTCTTT
CDR3 protein: CASSPMTGPLGTEAFF

D gene: TRBD2
J gene: TRBJ2-3
V gene: TRBV7-2
clone size: NA
CDR3 DNA: TGTGCCAGCAGCCGTGGGGCTAGCGGGTCGGGGGATACGCAGTATTTT
CDR3 protein: CASSRGASGSGDTQYF

D gene: NA
J gene: TRBJ1-1
V gene: TRBV11-3
clone size: NA
CDR3 DNA: TGTGCCAGCAGCTTAGGAGCAAGAAGTGAAGCTTTCTTT
CDR3 protein: CASSLGARSEAFF

D gene: NA
J gene: TRBJ2-2
V gene: TRBV19
clone size: few
CDR3 DNA: TGTGCCAGTGGAAAGAACGGGATCAACACCGGGGAGCTGTTTTTT
CDR3 protein: CASGKNGINTGELFF

D gene: NA
J gene: TRBJ2-1
V gene: TRBV28
clone size: NA
CDR3 DNA: TGTGCCAGCAGTTCCTCTCTTACGGGTGGTACGGCCAATGAGCAGTTCTTC
CDR3 protein: CASSSSLTGGTANEQFF

D gene: TRBD2
J gene: TRBJ2-2
V gene: TRBV6-5
clone size: NA
CDR3 DNA: TGTGCCAGCAGCGGGGGGGCCTTGACCGGGGAGCTGTTTTTT
CDR3 protein: CASSGGALTGELFF

D gene: NA
J gene: TRBJ1-1
V gene: TRBV18
clone size: NA
CDR3 DNA: TGTGCCAGCTCACCTTCGGGGTACCCGATGAACACTGAAGCTTTCTTT
CDR3 protein: CASSPSGYPMNTEAFF

D gene: NA
J gene: TRBJ2-2
V gene: TRBV19
clone size: NA
CDR3 DNA: TGTGCCACTGGGGGCAGAAGCGAAAAGGGGGAGCTGTTTTTT
CDR3 protein: CATGGRSEKGELFF

D gene: NA
J gene: TRBJ1-5
V gene: TRBV19
clone size: NA
CDR3 DNA: TGTGCCAGTAGTATACTACGCGGGGGACAATTTGATAGCAATCAGCCCCAGCATTTT
CDR3 protein: CASSILRGGQFDSNQPQHF

D gene: TRBD1
J gene: TRBJ1-6
V gene: TRBV3-1/TRBV3-2
clone size: NA
CDR3 DNA: TGTGCCAGCAGCCAGCGGACAGGGGGGGGTTCACCCCTCCACTTT
CDR3 protein: CASSQRTGGGSPLHF

D gene: TRBD1
J gene: TRBJ1-1
V gene: TRBV4-1
clone size: NA
CDR3 DNA: TGCGCCAGCAGCCCAGGGGGCCTGAACACTGAAGCTTTCTTT
CDR3 protein: CASSPGGLNTEAFF

D gene: NA
J gene: TRBJ1-1
V gene: TRBV24-1
clone size: NA
CDR3 DNA: TGTGCCACCAGGCGCGGCAGGAACACTGAAGCTTTCTTT
CDR3 protein: CATRRGRNTEAFF